A single sample is the source of the 31 T cell receptor beta chains below, sequenced in a study of blood T cell repertoires in COVID-19. Clones were sequenced by immunoSEQ multiplex PCR, and TCRdb holds only the in-frame ones, with some missing. The data contain around 110,000 clones, around four fifths of them seen just once; the ten biggest clones take up approximately 2.5%. The material sequenced was peripheral blood. All receptors derive from a man aged 30-40 years with acute or convalescent COVID-19.

This clone was detected only once. The genes are TRBV9 and TRBJ1-2; weak D call: TRBD1 (6 bases). Looked up from germline, CDR1 is SGDLS and CDR2 is YYNGEE. Trimming shortened V by 2 bases and J by 4 bases, and 9 bases separated the two germline ends. The CDR3 loop spans 13 amino acids. CDR3 protein: CASSVSDSYGYTF. The CDR3 nucleotides read TGTGCCAGCAGCGTGTCGGACAGCTATGGCTACACCTTC.

The CDR3 spells CASSVAEGLNTEAFF. CDR3 DNA: TGTGCCAGCAGCGTAGCGGAGGGGCTGAACACTGAAGCTTTCTTT. The chain links TRBV9 to TRBJ1-1; maybe TRBD1 (5 bases). The CDR3 runs 15 residues. V lost 0 bases, J lost 0 bases, and 9 bases lay in between. CDR1 and CDR2 from the germline V gene are SGDLS and YYNGEE.

The rearrangement links TRBV11-2 to TRBJ2-1; the match to TRBD2 covers 9 bases. The V gene's germline CDR1 is SGHAT and CDR2 FQNNGV. The J segment lost 6 bases and the V segment lost 4 bases, leaving 7 bases of the junction unmatched. CDR3 length: 15 amino acids. Here the CDR3 DNA reads TGTGCCAGCAGCTACGTAGCGGGAGATGGCAATGAGCAGTTCTTC. As protein: CASSYVAGDGNEQFF. Supplemented by reference TRBV11-2 and TRBJ2-1, the full variable domain reads EAGVAQSPRYKIIEKRQSVAFWCNPISGHATLYWYQQILGQGPKLLIQFQNNGVVDDSQLPKDRFSAERLKGVDSTLKIQPAKLEDSAVYLCASSYVAGDGNEQFFGPGTRLTVL.

This clone was seen just once. The V gene is TRBV3-1 (or the pseudogene TRBV3-2), the J gene TRBJ2-5; unclear D gene. The CDR3 covers 13 residues. Trimming took 2 bases from V and 3 from J, leaving 7 bases between them. Germline V gene data show CDR1 as LGHDT and CDR2 as YNNKEL (reference sequence). The CDR3 reads CASSQQNEETQYF. CDR3 DNA: TGTGCCAGCAGCCAACAGAACGAAGAGACCCAGTACTTC.

The chain combines TRBV2 with TRBJ2-1; tentatively, D is TRBD2 (7 bases). V was clipped by 6 bases and J by 6 bases, with 12 bases between them. The CDR3 length is 13 residues. Germline V CDR1 and CDR2: SNHLY, FYNNEI. The CDR3 DNA follows: TGTGCCAGCAGAGGGGGGGGGACCAATGAGCAGTTCTTC. It translates to CASRGGGTNEQFF.

The chain joins TRBV7-2 to TRBJ2-2, with D possibly being TRBD2 (6 bases). V lost 10 bases and J 2 bases, leaving 20 bases between the germline ends. The CDR3 is 16 residues long. The germline CDR1 and CDR2 sequences are SGHTA and FQGNSA. The DNA for the CDR3 is TGTGCCACAAGACAGTACGCGGGGATCAACACCGGGGAGCTGTTTTTT. It specifies CATRQYAGINTGELFF.

This sequence joins TRBV6-4 and TRBJ1-2; a weak D match, TRBD1 (5 bases). The germline CDR1 and CDR2 sequences are MRHNA and SNTAGT. The CDR3 length is 13 residues. The germline V and J ends were trimmed by 8 bases and 10 bases, with 20 bases remaining between them. The CDR3 sequence: CASQSVPAGPYTF. The CDR3 nucleotides are TGTGCCAGCCAGTCGGTCCCGGCGGGGCCCTACACCTTC.

The rearrangement uses TRBV9 and TRBJ1-6, with D tentatively TRBD1 (6 bases). This CDR3 region has 15 residues. V shed 0 bases and J shed 7 bases, with 11 bases lying between them. In germline, CDR1 is SGDLS, CDR2 YYNGEE. The CDR3 protein is CASSVGWTDNSPLHF. The CDR3 nucleotides are TGTGCCAGCAGCGTAGGATGGACAGACAATTCACCCCTCCACTTT.

This clone has only a few counts. The V call is TRBV11-2, the J call TRBJ2-1; 11 bases line up with TRBD2. CDR1 and CDR2 (germline): SGHAT, FQNNGV. Trimming took 4 bases from V and 8 from J; bases not matched to a gene: 19. The CDR3 is 19 amino acids. The CDR3, as DNA: TGTGCCAGCAGCTCGATAAAATATAGCGGGAGGGCCCTTCTAGATGAGCAGTTCTTC. Translation gives CASSSIKYSGRALLDEQFF.

The chain has TRBV19 and TRBJ1-1; perhaps TRBD1 as D (5 bases). Looked up from germline, CDR1 is LNHDA and CDR2 is SQIVND (reference sequence). Trimming took 8 bases from V and 1 from J, leaving 14 bases between them. CDR3 length: 14 amino acids. The CDR3 here is CASHTGFSNTEAFF. The DNA of the CDR3 is TGTGCCAGTCATACAGGTTTTTCGAACACTGAAGCTTTCTTT.

CDR3 in amino acids: CASSQDGGLGNTIYF. As DNA, the CDR3 is TGCGCCAGCAGCCAAGATGGGGGCCTTGGAAACACCATATATTTT. The chain combines TRBV4-3 with TRBJ1-3; TRBD1 is a possible D gene (6 bases). Trimming shortened V by 0 bases and J by 3 bases, and 9 bases separated the two germline ends. Germline CDR1 LGHNA, CDR2 YSLEER. The CDR3 contains 15 residues.

V and J are TRBV19 and TRBJ1-1; TRBD1 matches at 9 bases. The junction had 5 bases not matched to a gene; V was cut back by 5 bases and J by 1 base. Germline lookup yields CDR1 LNHDA and CDR2 SQIVND (reference sequence). The CDR3 runs 15 residues. CDR3 nucleotides: TGTGCCAGTAGTCCCCAACAGGGGGCGAACACTGAAGCTTTCTTT. The encoded protein is CASSPQQGANTEAFF.

Concerning this clone: Relative to the germline gene, one junction end is altered; a read error may explain this. V usage is TRBV11-1 and J usage is TRBJ2-1; D may be TRBD2 (6 bases). Germline CDR1 SGHAT, CDR2 FQDESV (reference sequence). The CDR3 has 11 residues. In nucleotides, the CDR3 is TGTGCCAGCAGCTCCCAATCGGGGGTGCTCTTC. Translated, it gives CASSSQSGVLF.

This chain connects TRBV13 to TRBJ1-1, with D tentatively TRBD1 (5 bases). Trimming removed 8 bases from V and 1 base from J, with 11 bases in between. CDR1 and CDR2 from the germline V gene are PRHDT and FYEKMQ (reference sequence). This CDR3 contains 13 residues. This chain's CDR3 is CASWGRANTEAFF. The CDR3 bases are TGTGCCAGCTGGGGCAGGGCGAACACTGAAGCTTTCTTT.

The V call is TRBV11-2, the J call TRBJ2-7, with D possibly matching TRBD1 (5 bases). This CDR3 has 13 amino acids. Between the trimmed V and J ends, which lost 4 bases and 4 bases, there was a span of 11 bases. Germline V gene data show CDR1 as SGHAT and CDR2 as FQNNGV. CDR3 in DNA: TGTGCCAGCAGCTCGGGCCAGGGTTACGAGCAGTACTTC. Protein product: CASSSGQGYEQYF. Together with reference TRBV11-2 and TRBJ2-7, the CDR3 gives the full variable domain: EAGVAQSPRYKIIEKRQSVAFWCNPISGHATLYWYQQILGQGPKLLIQFQNNGVVDDSQLPKDRFSAERLKGVDSTLKIQPAKLEDSAVYLCASSSGQGYEQYFGPGTRLTVT.

The chain joins TRBV3-1 (or the pseudogene TRBV3-2) to TRBJ2-5, with 12 nucleotides matching TRBD2. J was trimmed by 4 bases and V by 4 bases; bases with no gene match: 4. Looked up from germline, CDR1 is LGHDT and CDR2 is YNNKEL (reference sequence). The CDR3 totals 15 residues. Here the CDR3 reads CASSPSGGGRETQYF. In nucleotides, the CDR3 is TGTGCCAGCAGCCCTAGCGGGGGGGGGCGAGAGACCCAGTACTTC.

This clone is categorized as medium-sized (0.01 to 0.1%). This chain uses TRBV4-2 with TRBJ1-1, with D possibly TRBD1 on 5 matching bases. The CDR3 is 15 residues long. V lost 5 bases and J 1 base, leaving 14 bases between the germline ends. CDR1 is LGHNA and CDR2 is YNFKEQ in the germline V gene. In DNA form, the CDR3 reads TGTGCCAGCAGCGTGGGGCCCTCCCAGAACACTGAAGCTTTCTTT. Translating gives CASSVGPSQNTEAFF.

This clone came up a few times. V gene TRBV30 combines with J gene TRBJ2-2; D is perhaps TRBD1 (6 bases). V was cut by 7 bases and J by 7 bases, with 22 bases left in between. Germline loops: CDR1 GTSNPN, CDR2 SVGIG (reference sequence). The CDR3 contains 15 residues. CDR3 sequence: CASSRRGHVGGELFF. CDR3 sequence (DNA): TGTGCCTCCTCTCGCAGGGGCCATGTGGGCGGGGAGCTGTTTTTT.

The rearrangement links TRBV7-2 to TRBJ2-1, with a tentative D call TRBD2 (6 bases). In germline, CDR1 is SGHTA, CDR2 FQGNSA. There are 15 residues in the CDR3. The germline V and J ends were trimmed by 2 bases and 5 bases, with 13 bases remaining between them. In DNA, the CDR3 is TGTGCCAGCAGCTTATCCGGACTATCCAACAATGAGCAGTTCTTC. Residues: CASSLSGLSNNEQFF.

The chain combines TRBV7-9 with TRBJ1-1, with 7 bases aligning to TRBD1. The CDR3 has 16 residues. The V segment lost 4 bases and the J segment 5 bases; nucleotides outside the gene matches: 13. Germline values: CDR1 SEHNR, CDR2 FQNEAQ (reference sequence). CDR3 DNA sequence: TGTGCCAGCAGCTCCCCCGTGACAGGGATGGAAACTGAAGCTTTCTTT. It translates to CASSSPVTGMETEAFF.

The chain is built from TRBV6-2 or TRBV6-3 and TRBJ2-7; TRBD2 aligns across 13 bases. Germline-derived CDR1 and CDR2 are MNHEY and SVGEGT. V dropped 5 bases and J dropped 7; count of bases not matched to a gene: 14. This CDR3 comprises 17 residues. The DNA of the CDR3 is TGTGCCAGCAGTGCTTCGACGGGACTAGCGGGACTTTTTGAGCAGTACGTC. Translation gives CASSASTGLAGLFEQYV.

J is TRBJ1-1 and V is TRBV7-9; a weak D match, TRBD1 (6 bases). Germline V gene lookup returns CDR1 SEHNR and CDR2 FQNEAQ (reference sequence). Trimming took 4 bases from V and 7 from J, leaving 16 bases between them. The CDR3 spans 14 residues. The CDR3 coding sequence is TGTGCCAGCAGCTCGCTAGGGGGGGCTGGTGAAGCTTTCTTT. Translated: CASSSLGGAGEAFF.

CDR3 in amino acids: CASSLVTTSYEQYF. CDR3 nucleotides: TGTGCCAGCAGCTTAGTGACTACCTCCTACGAGCAGTACTTC. The chain links TRBV7-9 to TRBJ2-7; tentative D call: TRBD2 (5 bases). Germline V lookup: CDR1 SEHNR, CDR2 FQNEAQ (reference sequence). V was clipped by 1 base and J by 0 bases, with 7 bases between them. This CDR3 has 14 amino acids.

This clone was observed a handful of times. The J gene is TRBJ2-5, the V gene TRBV9, with D possibly TRBD1 on 6 matching bases. This CDR3 is built from 16 residues. The germline V gene encodes CDR1 SGDLS and CDR2 YYNGEE. Trimming removed 0 bases from V and 0 bases from J, with 12 bases in between. The CDR3 spells CASSVETGAYQETQYF. The CDR3 DNA follows: TGTGCCAGCAGCGTAGAGACAGGTGCTTACCAAGAGACCCAGTACTTC.

This clone has a handful of counts. V usage is TRBV6-1 and J usage is TRBJ2-1; 10 bases line up with TRBD1. There are 16 residues in the CDR3. V lost 3 bases, J lost 4 bases, and 6 bases stayed unmatched. CDR1 and CDR2 (germline): MNHNS, SASEGT. The CDR3 DNA reads as TGTGCCAGCAGTGAGGGGACAGGGGTCCCTTACAATGAGCAGTTCTTC. Translating it yields CASSEGTGVPYNEQFF.

The table lists this clone with a few counts. The V and J genes are TRBV7-9 and TRBJ1-4; 7 bases agree with TRBD1. Germline-derived CDR1 and CDR2 are SEHNR and FQNEAQ (reference sequence). The CDR3 spans 16 residues. V was clipped by 5 bases and J by 3 bases; unmatched bases: 9. Here the CDR3 reads CASSTLLQGSNEKLFF. DNA of the CDR3: TGTGCCAGCAGCACCCTCTTACAGGGGTCTAATGAAAAACTGTTTTTT.

This rearrangement joins TRBV2 to TRBJ1-5, with a possible D match to TRBD1 (5 bases). Germline V gene data show CDR1 as SNHLY and CDR2 as FYNNEI. This CDR3 is built from 11 residues. V was trimmed by 8 bases and J by 9 bases, leaving 11 bases between them. The CDR3 is CASGSQGPQHF. The CDR3 DNA reads TGTGCCAGCGGTTCGCAGGGGCCCCAGCATTTT. Drawing the rest from reference TRBV2 and TRBJ1-5, the complete variable domain is EPEVTQTPSHQVTQMGQEVILRCVPISNHLYFYWYRQILGQKVEFLVSFYNNEISEKSEIFDDQFSVERPDGSNFTLKIRSTKLEDSAMYFCASGSQGPQHFGDGTRLSIL.

The chain carries TRBV21-1 and TRBJ2-1; TRBD2 reflects the table's D call only, with no check against the DNA. TRBV21-1 counts as a pseudogene. CDR3 size: 15 residues. The CDR3 is CASSKSGTSGRGEFF. CDR3 nucleotide sequence: TGTGCCAGCAGCAAAAGTGGGACTAGCGGGCGGGGGGAGTTCTTC.

This chain links TRBV29-1 with TRBJ2-1, with TRBD1 matching over 7 bases. Trimming removed 6 bases from V and 4 bases from J; junction bases left unmatched: 12. The CDR3 length is 15 residues. Germline V gene data show CDR1 as SQVTM and CDR2 as ANQGSEA. The chain's CDR3 is CSVSPGGRIYNEQFF. The CDR3, as DNA: TGCAGCGTCTCCCCAGGGGGAAGGATATACAATGAGCAGTTCTTC.

This clone was seen only once. The rearrangement uses TRBV7-6 and TRBJ2-2, with 8 bases matching TRBD1. J was trimmed by 2 bases and V by 3 bases; bases with no gene match: 5. Germline-derived CDR1 and CDR2 are SGHVS and FNYEAQ. There are 16 residues in the CDR3. Here the CDR3 reads CASSFISGGNTGELFF. In DNA, the CDR3 is TGTGCCAGCAGCTTTATTTCAGGGGGCAACACCGGGGAGCTGTTTTTT. The full variable domain, completed using reference TRBV7-6 and TRBJ2-2, is GAGVSQSPRYKVTKRGQDVALRCDPISGHVSLYWYRQALGQGPEFLTYFNYEAQQDKSGLPNDRFSAERPEGSISTLTIQRTEQRDSAMYRCASSFISGGNTGELFFGEGSRLTVL.

The chain uses TRBV6-5 and TRBJ1-1, with no clear D. CDR3 size: 15 residues. Germline V gives CDR1 MNHEY, CDR2 SVGAGI. Between the trimmed V and J ends, which lost 6 bases and 7 bases, there was a span of 21 bases. CDR3 DNA: TGTGCCAGCAGCCCCCCATTGGGAGGGAAGCGTGAAGCTTTCTTT. Encoded protein: CASSPPLGGKREAFF.